This T cell receptor beta chain originates from a study of molecular identifiers for immune sequencing clone quantification. Looking at the study overall: Four portions were sequenced after RNA from roughly 18,000 or 92,000 naive CD8 cells was split five ways in replicates.

V was trimmed by 5 bases and J by 0 bases, leaving 16 bases between them. This CDR3 is 16 amino acids long. The germline CDR1 and CDR2 sequences are SGHVS and FNYEAQ. Sorting recovered naive CD8 T cells on a CD8+CD4-CCR7+CD45RA+ profile. The sample holds a few counts of this clonotype. Preparation methods for the bulk TCR libraries were those previously described, with listed TCR primers. TCRdb re-called the PCR reads through MiXCR, storing one row per CDR3 protein. In the table there are hundreds of thousands of distinct CDR3 sequences, about 25% of which are singletons. This clonotype was obtained from a human donor in good health. Some libraries in this study had Jurkat cell RNA spiked in. V gene TRBV7-6 combines with J gene TRBJ1-2; D is possibly TRBD1 (6 bases). The sample comprised naive CD8+ T cells from blood, with Jurkat cell RNA spiked in. Subset of the sample: FACS-sorted CD8+CD4-CCR7+CD45RA+ naive T cells. The CDR3 sequence: CASSPEVWTANYGYTF. The CDR3 DNA reads as TGTGCCAGCAGCCCGGAGGTCTGGACAGCTAACTATGGCTACACCTTC. The full variable domain, completed using reference TRBV7-6 and TRBJ1-2, is GAGVSQSPRYKVTKRGQDVALRCDPISGHVSLYWYRQALGQGPEFLTYFNYEAQQDKSGLPNDRFSAERPEGSISTLTIQRTEQRDSAMYRCASSPEVWTANYGYTFGSGTRLTVV.